This record concerns one T cell receptor (beta chain) sequence. Its cognate antigen is unknown. Germline V gene data show CDR1 as SGHVS and CDR2 as FNYEAQ. The CDR3 covers 13 residues. Trimming pared 0 bases from V and 6 bases from J, leaving 6 bases between. The PCR contained 60 Vbeta and 13 Jbeta primers. In the original processing: Unique TCR beta chains numbered around 80 million in a later analysis, with 10 million to 14 million shared. Sequenced by immunoSEQ multiplex PCR; TCRdb stores in-frame clones only, minus some. The V and J calls and clone size are taken from that table; D and trimming were inferred from the DNA. The data show tens of thousands of clones, 60% to 85% seen once. The record originates from a study of cytomegalovirus exposure and HLA in healthy donors. Points from the study as a whole: Some V segments (TRBV6-2 and TRBV6-3 among them) were excluded as indistinguishable. Sequencing likely generated an artifact that appeared as a cluster of highly shared sequence variants.

The chain couples TRBV7-6 to TRBJ2-1, with unresolved D. The source is a male donor in good health and CMV-seropositive. The sample taken for sequencing was PBMCs. The CDR3 sequence is CASSLAPSNEQFF. CDR3 nucleotides: TGTGCCAGCAGCTTAGCCCCTAGCAATGAGCAGTTCTTC.